This T cell receptor beta chain was identified during a study of T cell changes during pregnancy in multiple sclerosis. The protocol was immunoSEQ multiplex PCR, while the TCRdb copy is restricted to in-frame clones and leaves out a portion. This sample has more than 25,000 clones, with around 92% found just once. The length of the CDR3 is 12 residues. Trimming removed 10 bases from V and 6 bases from J, with 16 bases in between. Germline V CDR1 and CDR2: SGHAT, FQDESV (reference sequence). The chain couples TRBV11-1 to TRBJ2-7, with D possibly being TRBD2 (6 bases). This sequence was found in a female donor in good health, enrolled as a control in a pregnancy study. The sequencing used peripheral blood, collected in the first trimester of pregnancy. DNA for the CDR3: TGTGCCACGTCCGTGGGACTCTCCGAGCAGTACTTC. It codes for CATSVGLSEQYF.